Each of the 15 T cell receptor beta chains below was sequenced from the same sample in a study of Ad26.COV2.S vaccination and SARS-CoV-2 variants. Treatment indicated: around 19 received Ad26.COV2.S at low or high dose, single or two shots; roughly five received placebo; per-sample allocation not given. Samples were taken on day 63 after the first vaccine or placebo injection. This table comes from immunoSEQ multiplex PCR, and its TCRdb copy is limited to in-frame clones, with some not included. The sample consists of hundreds of thousands of clones, 83% of them appearing once. This specimen consisted of peripheral blood, obtained in a trial of Ad26.COV2.S vaccine versus placebo. The receptors stem from a person between 18 and 60 years old who received the Ad26.COV2.S COVID-19 vaccine or a placebo.

V gene TRBV14 combines with J gene TRBJ2-3; D is unclear. This CDR3 is 17 amino acids long. Germline V lookup: CDR1 SGHDN, CDR2 FVKESK. V was trimmed by 0 bases and J by 1 base, leaving 14 bases between them. CDR3 in amino acids: CASSQELGPWGTDTQYF. The DNA of the CDR3 is TGTGCCAGCAGCCAAGAGCTCGGCCCTTGGGGCACAGATACGCAGTATTTT.

The chain joins TRBV2 to TRBJ2-5, with D uncertain. The CDR3 is 11 residues long. Germline loops: CDR1 SNHLY, CDR2 FYNNEI. V lost 10 bases and J lost 5, with 11 bases in between. The DNA for the CDR3 is TGTGCCACCACAGACCGGGAGACCCAGTACTTC. Its translation: CATTDRETQYF. Together with reference TRBV2 and TRBJ2-5, the CDR3 gives the full variable domain: EPEVTQTPSHQVTQMGQEVILRCVPISNHLYFYWYRQILGQKVEFLVSFYNNEISEKSEIFDDQFSVERPDGSNFTLKIRSTKLEDSAMYFCATTDRETQYFGPGTRLLVL.

This chain joins TRBV7-3 and TRBJ2-1; D remains ambiguous. Germline assignment: CDR1 SGHTA and CDR2 FQGTGA. The CDR3 length is 14 residues. V shed 4 bases and J shed 4 bases, with 11 bases lying between them. The CDR3 DNA reads as TGTGCCAGCAGCTCCGGCCCAGAGTACAATGAGCAGTTCTTC. Translation gives CASSSGPEYNEQFF.

The chain uses TRBV6-6 and TRBJ1-5; D is uncertain. The V gene lost 6 bases and the J gene lost 9 bases, with 18 bases spanning the gap. CDR1 is MNHNY and CDR2 is SVGAGI in the germline V gene (reference sequence). This CDR3 is 14 amino acids long. The CDR3 bases are TGTGCCAGCAGCCCCGGGGAGGGAATCATGCCCCAGCATTTT. It encodes CASSPGEGIMPQHF.

This chain connects TRBV3-1 (or the pseudogene TRBV3-2) to TRBJ1-1, with 7 bases aligning to TRBD1. There are 14 residues in the CDR3. Trimming took 7 bases from V and 13 from J; bases not matched to a gene: 18. Germline CDR1 reads LGHDT; CDR2 reads YNNKEL (reference sequence). The CDR3 sequence: CASTQSGDRAGVFF. The CDR3 DNA follows: TGTGCCAGCACACAATCCGGAGACAGGGCGGGAGTTTTCTTT.

The CDR3 region has the DNA TGTGCCAGCAGCTTAGGGGGGACTGTGAATTCACCCCTCCACTTT. It specifies CASSLGGTVNSPLHF. The chain combines TRBV7-6 with TRBJ1-6, with D perhaps TRBD1 (5 bases). Germline assignment: CDR1 SGHVS and CDR2 FNYEAQ. V gave up 1 base and J gave up 7 bases, with 11 bases separating them. This CDR3 is 15 amino acids long. The entire variable domain, with the rest obtained from reference TRBV7-6 and TRBJ1-6, is as follows: GAGVSQSPRYKVTKRGQDVALRCDPISGHVSLYWYRQALGQGPEFLTYFNYEAQQDKSGLPNDRFSAERPEGSISTLTIQRTEQRDSAMYRCASSLGGTVNSPLHFGNGTRLTVT.

The V gene is TRBV29-1, the J gene TRBJ1-1, with 7 positions matching TRBD1. The CDR3 is made up of 13 amino acids. Germline values: CDR1 SQVTM, CDR2 ANQGSEA. V gave up 6 bases and J gave up 4 bases; unmatched junction bases: 8. CDR3 sequence: CSVLTGAGTEAFF. In DNA form, the CDR3 reads TGCAGCGTATTAACAGGGGCCGGCACTGAAGCTTTCTTT.

The gene calls are TRBV19 and TRBJ1-4; D is undetermined. The length of the CDR3 is 16 residues. The germline gives CDR1 LNHDA, CDR2 SQIVND (reference sequence). Between the trimmed V and J ends, which lost 0 bases and 0 bases, there was a span of 8 bases. CDR3 sequence reads: CASSIDIAATNEKLFF. The CDR3 DNA reads TGTGCCAGTAGTATAGATATCGCCGCAACTAATGAAAAACTGTTTTTT.

The chain carries TRBV6-4 and TRBJ2-6; D might be TRBD1 (6 bases). Germline-derived CDR1 and CDR2 are MRHNA and SNTAGT. The CDR3 runs 14 residues. V was clipped by 6 bases and J by 2 bases, with 8 bases between them. CDR3 nucleotide sequence: TGTGCCAGCAGCGAGGGGGCTGGGGCCAACGTCCTGACTTTC. Encoded protein: CASSEGAGANVLTF.

About this clone: Other DNA sequences in this sample translate to the same CDR3. This rearrangement joins TRBV12-3 or TRBV12-4 to TRBJ1-2; perhaps TRBD1 as D (6 bases). The V end lost 5 bases, the J end lost 4 bases, and 8 bases lay between the germline ends. This CDR3 contains 12 residues. The CDR3 DNA sequence: TGTGCCAGCAGTGGGGGCGGCTATGGCTACACCTTC. This codes for CASSGGGYGYTF.

The chain couples TRBV5-1 to TRBJ2-5; 7 bases align to TRBD2. The CDR3 runs to 16 residues. Germline CDR1 reads SGHRS; CDR2 reads YFSETQ. The V and J ends lost 0 bases and 2 bases, in that order; junction bases with no gene match: 7. The CDR3 bases are TGCGCCAGCAGCTTGGGGGCTAGCGGACTACAAGAGACCCAGTACTTC. Its translation: CASSLGASGLQETQYF.

The V gene is TRBV27, the J gene TRBJ1-5; D is unresolved. Trimming took off 4 bases at V and 7 bases at J, with 11 bases between the two ends. The germline V gene encodes CDR1 MNHEY and CDR2 SMNVEV (reference sequence). This CDR3 is built from 13 residues. In DNA form, the CDR3 reads TGTGCCAGCAGTTGGGCTCCCAAACAGCCCCAGCATTTT. Protein: CASSWAPKQPQHF.

The gene calls are TRBV12-2 and TRBJ2-7. TRBV12-2 is a recognized pseudogene. The CDR3 extends over 14 amino acids. The DNA of the CDR3 is TGTGCAAGTCGCTTAAGGAAGCCGCTATACGAGCAGTACTTC. Translating gives CASRLRKPLYEQYF.

The chain combines TRBV3-1 (or the pseudogene TRBV3-2) with TRBJ1-3; unclear D gene. Germline V lookup: CDR1 LGHDT, CDR2 YNNKEL (reference sequence). The CDR3 is 16 amino acids. V gave up 4 bases and J gave up 0 bases, with 13 bases separating them. The CDR3 region is CASSRPAGGSGNTIYF. The CDR3 DNA reads TGTGCCAGCAGCCGTCCGGCAGGCGGCTCTGGAAACACCATATATTTT.

The rearrangement uses TRBV5-1 and TRBJ1-1, with unresolved D. The length of the CDR3 is 16 residues. V was cut by 4 bases and J by 0 bases, with 16 bases left in between. Germline values: CDR1 SGHRS, CDR2 YFSETQ. The CDR3 DNA reads as TGCGCCAGCAGCCTGGCAACGGGAGATATGAACACTGAAGCTTTCTTT. The encoded protein is CASSLATGDMNTEAFF. Supplemented by reference TRBV5-1 and TRBJ1-1, the full variable domain reads KAGVTQTPRYLIKTRGQQVTLSCSPISGHRSVSWYQQTPGQGLQFLFEYFSETQRNKGNFPGRFSGRQFSNSRSEMNVSTLELGDSALYLCASSLATGDMNTEAFFGQGTRLTVV.